The next 12 T cell receptor beta chains were all read from a single sample in a study of shared clonotypes between healthy human individuals. CD45RO-negative cells were positively selected for CCR7, leaving out terminally differentiated effector memory CD45RA+ cells. Clones were read by immunoSEQ multiplex PCR, and TCRdb kept only the in-frame ones, dropping some. This table holds 2 million to 2.5 million clones, about 92% found once. Sequenced: naive CD8+ T cells from PBMCs. The receptors stem from a man younger than 35 in good health. Some clones in this sample may be carry-over from other donors' samples.

V gene TRBV6-1 combines with J gene TRBJ1-1, with TRBD1 identical over 7 bases. Germline V CDR1 and CDR2: MNHNS, SASEGT. The CDR3 is made up of 14 amino acids. J was trimmed by 0 bases and V by 8 bases; bases with no gene match: 6. This chain's CDR3 is CASRDSLMNTEAFF. The CDR3 nucleotides read TGTGCCAGCCGGGACAGCCTTATGAACACTGAAGCTTTCTTT.

The chain links TRBV4-3 to TRBJ2-1; 10 bases are shared with TRBD2. Per germline, CDR1 LGHNA and CDR2 YSLEER. This CDR3 is 18 amino acids long. V gave up 3 bases and J gave up 5 bases; unmatched junction bases: 13. CDR3 DNA sequence: TGCGCCAGCAGCCACCAAATCCCACCCCTAGCGGGAGACAATGAGCAGTTCTTC. Protein product: CASSHQIPPLAGDNEQFF.

This chain uses TRBV4-1 with TRBJ1-3; a weak D match, TRBD1 (5 bases). CDR3 size: 16 residues. Trimming took off 0 bases at V and 0 bases at J, with 9 bases between the two ends. CDR1 is MGHRA, CDR2 YSYEKL, per germline. The CDR3 region is CASSQDPTVSGNTIYF. The CDR3 bases are TGCGCCAGCAGCCAAGACCCGACAGTCTCTGGAAACACCATATATTTT.

The genes are TRBV28 and TRBJ2-4, with TRBD2 matching 10 bases. Losses at the gene ends were 6 bases for V and 0 bases for J; bases not matched to a gene: 8. Germline CDR1 reads MDHEN; CDR2 reads SYDVKM. This CDR3 is built from 17 residues. CDR3 coding DNA: TGTGCCAGCAGCAGTATTAGACTAGCGGGAGCCAAAAACATTCAGTACTTC. Translating it yields CASSSIRLAGAKNIQYF. Full variable domain (missing parts from reference TRBV28 and TRBJ2-4): DVKVTQSSRYLVKRTGEKVFLECVQDMDHENMFWYRQDPGLGLRLIYFSYDVKMKEKGDIPEGYSVSREKKERFSLILESASTNQTSMYLCASSSIRLAGAKNIQYFGAGTRLSVL.

J is TRBJ1-2 and V is TRBV6-4; D is uncertain. Germline V gives CDR1 MRHNA, CDR2 SNTAGT. This CDR3 is 15 amino acids long. The V and J ends lost 5 bases and 0 bases respectively, with 13 bases between them. The CDR3: CASSPRALANYGYTF. CDR3 DNA: TGTGCCAGCAGTCCCCGGGCCCTAGCTAACTATGGCTACACCTTC.

This chain connects TRBV5-6 to TRBJ1-2, with 8 bases lining up with TRBD1. Germline lookup yields CDR1 SGHDT and CDR2 YYEEEE. V was pared by 0 bases and J by 5 bases, with 9 bases of the junction left unmatched. CDR3 length: 16 residues. The CDR3 bases are TGTGCCAGCAGCTTGGGCCGGCAGGGGGCGTATTATGGCTACACCTTC. As protein: CASSLGRQGAYYGYTF.

The chain has TRBV5-1 and TRBJ1-2; D not certain. Germline assignment: CDR1 SGHRS and CDR2 YFSETQ. Trimming pared 4 bases from V and 3 bases from J, leaving 16 bases between. The CDR3 has 15 residues. The CDR3: CASSPRTGNDYGYTF. The DNA of the CDR3 is TGCGCCAGCAGCCCCCGAACCGGGAACGACTATGGCTACACCTTC.

The sample holds one count of this clone. This rearrangement joins TRBV27 to TRBJ1-4, with D tentatively TRBD1 (5 bases). From germline, CDR1 is MNHEY and CDR2 SMNVEV (reference sequence). This CDR3 spans 13 amino acids. V lost 0 bases, J lost 13 bases, and 12 bases lay in between. CDR3 coding DNA: TGTGCCAGCAGTTTATCGATTGGGGCGGGACTGTTTTTT. This translates into CASSLSIGAGLFF.

The chain carries TRBV4-3 and TRBJ2-1; 7 bases map to TRBD1. CDR3 length equals 17 residues. V shed 4 bases, J shed 0 bases, and the junction held 9 bases outside the gene matches. CDR1 is LGHNA and CDR2 is YSLEER in the germline V gene. CDR3 sequence reads: CASSRLTGPSSYNEQFF. The CDR3 nucleotides are TGCGCCAGCAGCCGCTTGACAGGGCCCAGCTCCTACAATGAGCAGTTCTTC.

This chain links TRBV6-6 with TRBJ2-7, with a weak D call TRBD2 (5 bases). Germline CDR1 reads MNHNY; CDR2 reads SVGAGI (reference sequence). Trimming took off 5 bases at V and 6 bases at J, with 20 bases between the two ends. The CDR3 length is 15 residues. The CDR3: CASSPTLEGVSEQYF. CDR3 DNA sequence: TGTGCCAGCAGTCCCACCCTCGAGGGCGTGAGCGAGCAGTACTTC.

The chain couples TRBV9 to TRBJ1-2; 7 bases align to TRBD1. Germline CDR1 is SGDLS and CDR2 is YYNGEE. With V trimmed by 4 bases and J by 2 bases, 8 bases remained unmatched. The CDR3 consists of 15 residues. CDR3 amino acids: CASSPSGTVNYGYTF. Written as DNA, the CDR3 is TGTGCCAGCAGCCCTTCCGGGACAGTGAACTATGGCTACACCTTC.

The chain carries TRBV9 and TRBJ1-1; D is perhaps TRBD1 (5 bases). Germline V gene lookup returns CDR1 SGDLS and CDR2 YYNGEE. CDR3 size: 15 residues. V lost 3 bases and J 0 bases, leaving 12 bases between the germline ends. The CDR3 DNA reads as TGTGCCAGCAGCGGATCGGGACTGTTGAACACTGAAGCTTTCTTT. This sequence encodes CASSGSGLLNTEAFF.